The 21 T cell receptor beta chains reported below all come from one sample, sequenced in a study of cytotoxic CD8 clonotypes in ibrutinib-treated CLL. Generated by immunoSEQ multiplex PCR, the TCRdb table keeps only in-frame clones and is missing some. This sample has some 50,000 clones, with over 55% found just once. The sample was PBMCs, taken after 24 months of ibrutinib treatment. The receptors derive from a human donor with chronic lymphocytic leukemia.

V gene TRBV5-6 combines with J gene TRBJ2-5; 7 bases line up with TRBD1. The CDR3 consists of 15 residues. Germline CDR1 and CDR2: SGHDT and YYEEEE. V gave up 2 bases and J gave up 5 bases; unmatched junction bases: 9. CDR3 loop: CASSFFDRVKETQYF. The CDR3 DNA follows: TGTGCCAGCAGCTTTTTCGACAGGGTGAAGGAGACCCAGTACTTC.

V gene TRBV5-4 combines with J gene TRBJ1-2, with TRBD1 matching over 8 bases. CDR1 SGHNT and CDR2 YYREEE come from the germline V gene (reference sequence). With 4 bases clipped from V and 0 bases from J, the junction kept 20 bases outside the gene matches. The CDR3 is made up of 20 amino acids. CDR3 residues: CASSLPRGRGLLHPNYGYTF. The CDR3 coding sequence is TGTGCCAGCAGCCTCCCCCGTGGCAGGGGGCTCCTTCACCCTAACTATGGCTACACCTTC.

This clone has only a few counts. The V and J genes are TRBV5-1 and TRBJ1-2; D possibly corresponds to TRBD1 (5 bases). The CDR3 covers 14 residues. Germline CDR1 reads SGHRS; CDR2 reads YFSETQ. V lost 0 bases and J 5 bases, leaving 11 bases between the germline ends. This CDR3 reads CASSLEAGKYGYTF. In DNA form, the CDR3 reads TGCGCCAGCAGCTTGGAGGCAGGGAAGTATGGCTACACCTTC.

This rearrangement joins TRBV6-4 to TRBJ1-2; D call uncertain. The CDR3 spans 17 residues. Germline-derived CDR1 and CDR2 are MRHNA and SNTAGT. V lost 0 bases and J 0 bases, leaving 14 bases between the germline ends. CDR3 loop: CASSDSGRLGANYGYTF. The CDR3 DNA sequence: TGTGCCAGCAGTGACTCAGGGAGGCTCGGGGCTAACTATGGCTACACCTTC.

This rearrangement joins TRBV27 to TRBJ2-7, with D possibly being TRBD1 or TRBD2 (6 bases each). V was cut by 1 base and J by 4 bases, with 14 bases left in between. Germline lookup yields CDR1 MNHEY and CDR2 SMNVEV (reference sequence). This CDR3 region has 15 residues. The CDR3 DNA is TGTGCCAGCAGTTTATTAGCTGGGGGGCCGTACGAGCAGTACTTC. This sequence encodes CASSLLAGGPYEQYF.

The V call is TRBV5-1, the J call TRBJ2-7; 8 nucleotides align to TRBD1. Germline lookup yields CDR1 SGHRS and CDR2 YFSETQ. CDR3 size: 15 residues. V was pared by 1 base and J by 2 bases, with 5 bases of the junction left unmatched. The CDR3 DNA reads as TGCGCCAGCAGCTTGACGACAGGGGTAGCCTACGAGCAGTACTTC. Translating gives CASSLTTGVAYEQYF.

There are many counts of this clone. This sequence joins TRBV7-2 and TRBJ1-5, with D perhaps TRBD1 (6 bases). Germline V gives CDR1 SGHTA, CDR2 FQGNSA. V was trimmed by 0 bases and J by 6 bases, leaving 12 bases between them. The CDR3 is 15 residues long. DNA for the CDR3: TGTGCCAGCAGCTTAGCGGTAGGGGGAGCTCAGCCCCAGCATTTT. It specifies CASSLAVGGAQPQHF.

The chain uses TRBV6-4 and TRBJ1-1; no firm D call. The V end lost 5 bases, the J end lost 0 bases, and 7 bases lay between the germline ends. The CDR3 consists of 13 residues. From germline, CDR1 is MRHNA and CDR2 SNTAGT. The CDR3 region has the DNA TGTGCCAGCAGTTTATGGATGAACACTGAAGCTTTCTTT. Translated: CASSLWMNTEAFF.

The V call is TRBV6-5, the J call TRBJ1-2, with D possibly TRBD1 on 6 matching bases. The CDR3 runs 13 residues. Germline V CDR1 and CDR2: MNHEY, SVGAGI. Between the trimmed V and J ends, which lost 7 bases and 2 bases, there was a span of 11 bases. The CDR3 nucleotides read TGTGCCAGCACCCCCGACAGGAACTATGGCTACACCTTC. It is translated as CASTPDRNYGYTF.

The rearrangement links TRBV25-1 to TRBJ2-2; D is perhaps TRBD2 (5 bases). V lost 4 bases and J lost 6, with 15 bases in between. Germline loops: CDR1 MGHDK, CDR2 SYGVNS. The length of the CDR3 is 15 residues. The chain's CDR3 is CASSASGSKAGELFF. The CDR3, as DNA: TGTGCCAGCAGTGCTAGTGGGAGTAAGGCCGGGGAGCTGTTTTTT.

The chain has TRBV18 and TRBJ2-7, with 9 nucleotides matching TRBD2. Germline V gene sequence: CDR1 KGHSH, CDR2 LQKENI. Trimming at V came to 1 base and at J to 5 bases, leaving 3 bases not matched to a gene. The CDR3 is 14 amino acids. The CDR3 here is CASSPLAGDDEQYF. The CDR3 DNA reads as TGTGCCAGCTCACCACTAGCGGGAGACGACGAGCAGTACTTC.

The chain has TRBV18 and TRBJ2-3, with a possible D match to TRBD2 (5 bases). V gave up 3 bases and J gave up 6 bases, with 10 bases separating them. This CDR3 has 13 amino acids. Germline CDR1 reads KGHSH; CDR2 reads LQKENI. The CDR3 region is CASSPDGVDTQYF. CDR3 nucleotide sequence: TGTGCCAGCTCACCGGACGGGGTTGATACGCAGTATTTT. The full variable domain, rest sourced from reference TRBV18 and TRBJ2-3, is NAGVMQNPRHLVRRRGQEARLRCSPMKGHSHVYWYRQLPEEGLKFMVYLQKENIIDESGMPKERFSAEFPKEGPSILRIQQVVRGDSAAYFCASSPDGVDTQYFGPGTRLTVL.

The chain carries TRBV27 and TRBJ2-3; maybe TRBD1 (6 bases). The CDR3 has 16 amino acids. Trimming removed 3 bases from V and 9 bases from J, with 22 bases in between. The germline gives CDR1 MNHEY, CDR2 SMNVEV (reference sequence). The CDR3 region is CASSFYAAPTGTTQYF. DNA of the CDR3: TGTGCCAGCAGTTTTTATGCCGCACCGACCGGGACAACGCAGTATTTT.

This clone was recorded a few times. The CDR3 protein is CASSLVRGVEQFF. In DNA, the CDR3 is TGTGCCAGCAGCTTAGTTCGGGGGGTTGAGCAGTTCTTC. The J gene is TRBJ2-1, the V gene TRBV7-8, with 7 bases matching TRBD2. J was trimmed by 9 bases and V by 1 base; bases with no gene match: 3. CDR1 and CDR2 (germline): SGHVS, FQNEAQ. The CDR3 is 13 residues long.

This clone came up a few times. The CDR3 nucleotides read TGTGCCAGTACCGAGACTAGCGGGAGATCTCTCCGCAGGGAGCTGTTTTTT. It specifies CASTETSGRSLRRELFF. The V gene is TRBV19, the J gene TRBJ2-2; TRBD2 agrees at 12 bases. Germline loops: CDR1 LNHDA, CDR2 SQIVND (reference sequence). V lost 7 bases, J lost 9 bases, and 15 bases stayed unmatched. The CDR3 length is 17 residues.

This clone was counted ten times or more. The rearrangement uses TRBV2 and TRBJ1-6, with D tentatively TRBD1 (6 bases). Per germline, CDR1 SNHLY and CDR2 FYNNEI. CDR3 length: 14 residues. Trimming removed 6 bases from V and 2 bases from J, with 8 bases in between. The CDR3 loop reads CASSRDTYNSPLHF. CDR3 DNA: TGTGCCAGCAGCCGGGACACCTATAATTCACCCCTCCACTTT.

V usage is TRBV9 and J usage is TRBJ2-2; 8 bases map to TRBD2. Germline trimming cut 3 bases from V and 6 bases from J; bases unmatched to any gene: 7. Germline V lookup: CDR1 SGDLS, CDR2 YYNGEE. The CDR3 has 15 amino acids. The CDR3 region has the DNA TGTGCCAGCAGCGGACCCCGGGGGGGAGCCGGGGAGCTGTTTTTT. It is translated as CASSGPRGGAGELFF.

This clone was seen ten or more times. The chain has TRBV5-6 and TRBJ1-5, with D perhaps matching TRBD1 (5 bases). The CDR3 totals 15 residues. Per the germline V gene, CDR1 is SGHDT and CDR2 is YYEEEE. V lost 0 bases and J lost 6, with 13 bases in between. CDR3 bases: TGTGCCAGCAGCTTGGGTTGGGACGCGATTCAGCCCCAGCATTTT. This translates into CASSLGWDAIQPQHF.

The V and J genes are TRBV27 and TRBJ2-7; 9 positions match TRBD1. This CDR3 has 15 amino acids. With V trimmed by 5 bases and J by 5 bases, 10 bases remained unmatched. Per germline, CDR1 MNHEY and CDR2 SMNVEV (reference sequence). The CDR3 DNA sequence: TGTGCCAGCAGTCCATATGGGGGACAGGGTAACGAGCAGTACGTC. Translating it yields CASSPYGGQGNEQYV.

The CDR3 region is CASSIGQNTDTQYF. DNA of the CDR3: TGTGCCAGCAGCATAGGGCAGAACACAGATACGCAGTATTTT. V gene TRBV7-2 combines with J gene TRBJ2-3, with D unresolved. Trimming cost V 5 bases and J 2 bases, with 11 bases left between them. This CDR3 is 14 amino acids long. Per germline, CDR1 SGHTA and CDR2 FQGNSA.

V gene TRBV6-1 combines with J gene TRBJ2-2; TRBD1 aligns across 7 bases. CDR3 length: 14 amino acids. Per the germline V gene, CDR1 is MNHNS and CDR2 is SASEGT. V lost 6 bases to trimming and J lost 5 bases; unmatched junction nucleotides: 6. The CDR3 loop reads CASRWDRVTGELFF. DNA of the CDR3: TGTGCCAGCAGATGGGACAGAGTGACCGGGGAGCTGTTTTTT.